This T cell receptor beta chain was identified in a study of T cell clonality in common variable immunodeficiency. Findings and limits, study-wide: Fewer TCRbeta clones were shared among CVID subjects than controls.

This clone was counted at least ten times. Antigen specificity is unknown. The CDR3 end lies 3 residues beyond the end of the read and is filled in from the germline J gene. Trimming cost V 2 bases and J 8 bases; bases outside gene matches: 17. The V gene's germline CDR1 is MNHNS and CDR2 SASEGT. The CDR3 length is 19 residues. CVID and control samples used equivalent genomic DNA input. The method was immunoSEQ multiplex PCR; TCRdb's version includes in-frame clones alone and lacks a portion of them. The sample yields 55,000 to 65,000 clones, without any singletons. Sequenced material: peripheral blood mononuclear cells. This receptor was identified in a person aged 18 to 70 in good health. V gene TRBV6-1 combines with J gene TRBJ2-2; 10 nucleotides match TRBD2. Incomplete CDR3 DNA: TGTGCCAGCAGTGAACCACAGGCAGAAAGCGGGAGGGTTGCGGGGGAG. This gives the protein CASSEPQAESGRVAGE. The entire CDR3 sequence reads CASSEPQAESGRVAGELFF.